The rows below give T cell receptor beta chains drawn from one sample of a study of shared clonotypes between healthy human individuals. The table came from immunoSEQ multiplex PCR; TCRdb's copy has only in-frame clones and leaves some out. The sample includes about 490,000 clones, around 80% seen only once; the top ten take around 12%. The sequenced sample consisted of PBMCs. These receptors all stem from a woman in her 40s in good health. Some clones in this sample may be carry-over from other donors' samples. Both conserved end residues are part of each CDR3. The D gene is left open where the match is weak. Only part of the rows carry a size: once, few, many, or a class if the clone is expanded.

clone_size	d_call	v_call	j_call	cdr3_nt	cdr3_aa
few	NA	TRBV7-2	TRBJ2-1	TGTGCCAGCAGCTTAGTTCATGAGCAGTTCTTC	CASSLVHEQFF
NA	NA	TRBV15	TRBJ1-3	TGTGCCACCAGCACAGGGGAGAGTTACTCTGGAAACACCATATATTTT	CATSTGESYSGNTIYF
many	NA	TRBV6-4	TRBJ2-2	TGTGCCAGCAGTGACTCTGGGGAGAACACCGGGGAGCTGTTTTTT	CASSDSGENTGELFF
NA	TRBD2	TRBV6-6	TRBJ2-7	TGTGCCGTGGGGGGGGATCTCTACGAGCAGTACTTC	CAVGGDLYEQYF
many	NA	TRBV28	TRBJ2-7	TGTGCCAGCAGTTACCCCAATTCCTACGAGCAGTACTTC	CASSYPNSYEQYF
NA	NA	TRBV7-2	TRBJ2-5	TGTGCCAGCAGCACCAACCGTCTTCAGACCCAGTACTTC	CASSTNRLQTQYF
NA	TRBD1	TRBV5-5	TRBJ2-3	TGTGCCTGCAGACAGGGTTGGAGCACAGATACGCAGTATTTT	CACRQGWSTDTQYF
NA	TRBD1	TRBV11-2	TRBJ1-1	TGTGCCAGCAGCATACAGGGGAATGAAGCTTTCTTT	CASSIQGNEAFF
NA	NA	TRBV7-9	TRBJ2-3	TGTGCCAGCAGCTTAGATCGGGGGTTGGCAGATACGCAGTATTTT	CASSLDRGLADTQYF
NA	NA	TRBV7-8	TRBJ2-7	TGTGCCAGCAGCCCGACAGACTACGAGCAGTACTTC	CASSPTDYEQYF
NA	NA	TRBV7-3	TRBJ2-2	TGTGCCAGCAGCCTGCGTCCGGGGCCCAACACCGGGGAGCTGTTTTTT	CASSLRPGPNTGELFF
NA	NA	TRBV7-9	TRBJ1-1	TGTGCCAGCAGCTTTTTGGGAGGGTTTGGTACTGAAGCTTTCTTT	CASSFLGGFGTEAFF
NA	NA	TRBV18	TRBJ2-5	TGTGCCAGCTCACCACAGGGGGGCTACCAAGAGACCCAGTACTTC	CASSPQGGYQETQYF
NA	NA	TRBV11-2	TRBJ1-1	TGTGCCAGCAGCTCGGCCCGGACAGCCTCGAACACTGAAGCTTTCTTT	CASSSARTASNTEAFF
NA	NA	TRBV7-9	TRBJ2-2	TGTGCCAGCAGCTTAGGTCCGGGAGCCTGGATCACCGGGGAGCTGTTTTTT	CASSLGPGAWITGELFF
NA	NA	TRBV11-2	TRBJ2-1	TGTGCCAGCAAGCTTACGTGGACTTACAATGAGCAGTTCTTC	CASKLTWTYNEQFF
few	NA	TRBV6-4	TRBJ1-2	TGTGCCAGCAGTGCCAACGCGGATGGGGCCTATGGCTACACCTTC	CASSANADGAYGYTF
NA	TRBD1	TRBV2	TRBJ1-5	TGTGCCAGCAGTGGACGTCGGGCATCAGGGGGGGGCAATCAGCCCCAGCATTTT	CASSGRRASGGGNQPQHF
NA	TRBD1	TRBV2	TRBJ1-1	TGTGCCAGCAGCGACAGGGGGCGAAAAACTGAAGCTTTCTTT	CASSDRGRKTEAFF
NA	NA	TRBV19	TRBJ1-1	TGTGCCAGTAGTAACAGGTGGGACACTGAAGCTTTCTTT	CASSNRWDTEAFF
NA	TRBD2	TRBV7-3	TRBJ2-3	TGTGCCAGCAGCCCCCGACTAGCGGGGGGGGCAGATACGCAGTATTTT	CASSPRLAGGADTQYF
NA	NA	TRBV28	TRBJ2-2	TGTGCCAGCAGTTTCGAGTTATTGGGCACCGGGGAGCTGTTTTTT	CASSFELLGTGELFF
few	TRBD1	TRBV15	TRBJ2-2	TGTGCCACCAGCACCGGGACAGGGTGGGACGGGGAGCTGTTTTTT	CATSTGTGWDGELFF
NA	NA	TRBV19	TRBJ2-2	TGTGCCAGTTTTGGCGGGGAGCTGTTTTTT	CASFGGELFF
few	NA	TRBV27	TRBJ2-1	TGTGCCAGCTGGGGTGGGGGGTACTACAATGAGCAGTTCTTC	CASWGGGYYNEQFF
NA	TRBD2	TRBV5-6	TRBJ2-3	TGTGCCAGCAGCATTAGCGGGAGTTCAGATACGCAGTATTTT	CASSISGSSDTQYF
NA	NA	TRBV7-2	TRBJ1-1	TGTGCCAGCAGTTACGGCGGGGGATCCACTGAAGCTTTCTTT	CASSYGGGSTEAFF
NA	NA	TRBV7-9	TRBJ1-4	TGTGCCAGCAGCTTAAGGACAGCGAATGAAAAACTGTTTTTT	CASSLRTANEKLFF
NA	NA	TRBV2	TRBJ1-1	TGTGCCAGCAGTGGAGGGGGGGTACCGTACACTGAAGCTTTCTTT	CASSGGGVPYTEAFF
NA	NA	TRBV4-1	TRBJ1-2	TGCGCCAGCAGCCAATCAATGGGCTATGGCTACACCTTC	CASSQSMGYGYTF
NA	TRBD1	TRBV28	TRBJ1-2	TGTGCCAGCAGTTCCCCCGGCAGGGGGCCTTCTAACTATGGCTACACCTTC	CASSSPGRGPSNYGYTF
NA	TRBD1	TRBV4-1	TRBJ2-2	TGCGCCAGCAGCGTTCGTCATACACAGGGGGCGGGCACCGGGGAGCTGTTTTTT	CASSVRHTQGAGTGELFF
few	NA	TRBV7-2	TRBJ2-7	TGTGCCAGCAGTCAAGGAGGCCCCCGAGAGCAGTACTTC	CASSQGGPREQYF
once	TRBD1	TRBV2	TRBJ2-7	TGTGCCAGCAACCGGGACAGGGTTGACGAGCAGTACTTC	CASNRDRVDEQYF
few	NA	TRBV18	TRBJ2-5	TGTGCCAGCTCGCGAACAGGGTCCCAAGAGACCCAGTACTTC	CASSRTGSQETQYF
NA	NA	TRBV7-9	TRBJ1-4	TGTGCCAGCAGTCTCAGGGATAACAATGAAAAACTGTTTTTT	CASSLRDNNEKLFF
many	NA	TRBV27	TRBJ2-3	TGTGCCAGCAGTCAAGATCTAGGAGGAGCAGATACGCAGTATTTT	CASSQDLGGADTQYF
NA	NA	TRBV21-1	TRBJ2-5	TGTGCCCGACCTGAGGAGACCCAGTACTTC	CARPEETQYF
NA	TRBD2	TRBV7-9	TRBJ2-5	TGTGCCAGCGGTAACCTAGCGGCCCAAGAGACCCAGTACTTC	CASGNLAAQETQYF
NA	TRBD2	TRBV5-1	TRBJ2-1	TGCGCCAGCAGCTTAGCGGGAGGACTTTACAATGAGCAGTTCTTC	CASSLAGGLYNEQFF
NA	NA	TRBV15	TRBJ1-5	TGTGCCACCAGCAACGAGGGCAATCAGCCCCAGCATTTT	CATSNEGNQPQHF
NA	TRBD2	TRBV9	TRBJ2-7	TGTGCCAGCAGCGTATCTGAACGTACTAGCGGGAGGGCCTACGAGCAGTACTTC	CASSVSERTSGRAYEQYF
NA	TRBD1	TRBV19	TRBJ1-1	TGTGCCAGTAGTACCCCCCCGGACAGGGAAACTGAAGCTTTCTTT	CASSTPPDRETEAFF
NA	TRBD2	TRBV7-6	TRBJ2-1	TGTGCCAGCAGCTTAAGCGGGAGCAACAATGAGCAGTTCTTC	CASSLSGSNNEQFF
once	TRBD2	TRBV27	TRBJ2-2	TGTGCCAGCAGCCTCAGCGGGACGAACACCGGGGAGCTGTTTTTT	CASSLSGTNTGELFF
NA	NA	TRBV9	TRBJ2-1	TGTGCCAGCAGCGTAAGTAATCTACCAACAAAAGACAATGAGCAGTTCTTC	CASSVSNLPTKDNEQFF
NA	NA	TRBV30	TRBJ1-2	TGTGCCCATAAGCAGGGAAACTATGGCTACACCTTC	CAHKQGNYGYTF
NA	NA	TRBV18	TRBJ2-1	TGTGCCAGCTCACCTGCGCAGGCGTCATACAATGAGCAGTTCTTC	CASSPAQASYNEQFF
NA	TRBD1	TRBV7-9	TRBJ1-1	TGTGCCAGCAGCGGCACAGGGGGCACTGAAGCTTTCTTT	CASSGTGGTEAFF
NA	NA	TRBV7-9	TRBJ1-1	TGTGCCAGCGAGGGGGTGGGGACTGAAGCTTTCTTT	CASEGVGTEAFF
NA	NA	TRBV14	TRBJ2-7	TGTGCCAGCAGCCAAGTTTACGAGCAGTACTTC	CASSQVYEQYF
NA	NA	TRBV6-1	TRBJ2-7	TGTGCCAGCAGTACGGACTACTCCTACGAGCAGTACTTC	CASSTDYSYEQYF
NA	NA	TRBV7-2	TRBJ2-7	TGTGCCAGCAGCTTAGGGGTTGGGGACTACGAGCAGTACTTC	CASSLGVGDYEQYF